This TCR beta chain was captured by sequencing in a study of shared clonotypes between healthy human individuals. As for the study in general: A couple of women and a few men aged 18 to 49 made up the donors. Findings and caveats of the study: Rarefaction showed that sequencing of sorted subsets was incomplete (despite large depth).

Comments on this clone: The antigen remains unidentified.

Here immunoSEQ multiplex PCR was the method, and the copy in TCRdb shows in-frame clones only, minus some. The sample has about 2.4 million clones, around nine tenths seen once; the top ten hold about 0.13%. Per the germline V gene, CDR1 is MNHEY and CDR2 is SVGAGI. V dropped 6 bases and J dropped 2 bases, with 11 bases sitting between them. CDR3 length equals 14 residues. The material sequenced was naive CD4+ T cells sorted from blood. As to subset: CD45RA+ positively selected. This chain links TRBV6-5 with TRBJ1-3; D is perhaps TRBD1 (6 bases). This clonotype was obtained from a man between 18 and 29 years old in good health. In DNA, the CDR3 is TGTGCCAGCAGGAGAGAGGGGGCTGGAAACACCATATATTTT. Amino acids: CASRREGAGNTIYF.